This TCR beta chain was captured by sequencing in a study of shared clonotypes between healthy human individuals. Measured with immunoSEQ multiplex PCR; TCRdb has only the in-frame clones, and not every one. Of roughly 2 million clones in the sample, just under 95% were seen once. Terminally differentiated effector memory CD45RA+ cells were excluded from the naive CD8 cells, which were CD45RO-negative and positively selected for CCR7. General study points: Incomplete sequencing of sorted subsets was indicated by rarefaction despite large depth.

The germline V and J ends were trimmed by 2 bases and 5 bases, with 12 bases remaining between them. The length of the CDR3 is 14 residues. Germline V gives CDR1 MNHEY, CDR2 SVGAGI. Remarks on this clone: Antigen: not known.

The sequenced material came from naive CD8+ T cells sorted from blood. The receptor was derived from a man aged 18 to 30 in good health. This chain connects TRBV6-5 to TRBJ1-1; TRBD1 might be the D (6 bases). The CDR3 sequence: CASSYGVGATEAFF. CDR3 bases: TGTGCCAGCAGTTACGGAGTGGGGGCGACTGAAGCTTTCTTT.